The 10 T cell receptor beta chains given below trace back to one sample, sequenced in a study of Ad26.COV2.S vaccination and SARS-CoV-2 variants. Treatment given: around 19 received Ad26.COV2.S at low or high dose, single or two shots; a few received placebo; per-sample allocation not given. Day 63 after the first vaccine or placebo injection was the time point for sampling. Sequencing was performed with immunoSEQ multiplex PCR; in TCRdb, only in-frame clones are kept and a portion is missing. The sample lists 300,000 to 350,000 clones, roughly 86% seen once, with around 2% in the top ten. Sequencing used peripheral blood, obtained in a trial of Ad26.COV2.S vaccine versus placebo. All receptors come from a person between 18 and 65 years old who received the Ad26.COV2.S COVID-19 vaccine or a placebo.

The chain recombines TRBV29-1 with TRBJ2-3; TRBD2 aligns across 9 bases. The CDR3 is 16 amino acids. CDR1 SQVTM and CDR2 ANQGSEA come from the germline V gene. Germline trimming cut 4 bases from V and 1 base from J; bases unmatched to any gene: 9. CDR3 sequence reads: CSVVGIAGVGTDTQYF. CDR3 nucleotides: TGCAGCGTTGTGGGCATAGCGGGGGTGGGCACAGATACGCAGTATTTT.

The chain employs TRBV2 and TRBJ1-3, with D maybe TRBD1 (5 bases). Germline V gene lookup returns CDR1 SNHLY and CDR2 FYNNEI. V was pared by 6 bases and J by 0 bases, with 12 bases between. CDR3 length equals 15 residues. The CDR3 loop is CASSHDRNSGNTIYF. DNA for the CDR3: TGTGCCAGCAGCCACGACAGAAACTCTGGAAACACCATATATTTT.

This clone was seen a single time. The rearrangement joins TRBV25-1 to TRBJ2-3; possibly TRBD2 for D (5 bases). Trimming removed 1 base from V and 3 bases from J, with 11 bases in between. Germline lookup yields CDR1 MGHDK and CDR2 SYGVNS. The length of the CDR3 is 15 residues. For the CDR3, the DNA is TGTGCCAGCAGTGAATCAACGGGAAGAACAGATACGCAGTATTTT. Protein product: CASSESTGRTDTQYF.

The V gene is TRBV12-3 or TRBV12-4, the J gene TRBJ1-4; no clear D gene. This CDR3 comprises 13 residues. V lost 6 bases, J lost 1 base, and 6 bases lay in between. Written as DNA, the CDR3 is TGTGCCAGCAGGGGGTTAACTAATGAAAAACTGTTTTTT. Amino acid sequence: CASRGLTNEKLFF.

This chain uses TRBV9 with TRBJ2-1; TRBD2 matches at 7 bases. This CDR3 has 15 amino acids. V lost 2 bases and J lost 4; bases outside the gene matches: 6. Germline V gene data show CDR1 as SGDLS and CDR2 as YYNGEE. The CDR3 DNA reads as TGTGCCAGCAGCGTCATGGGGGGGAGTTACAATGAGCAGTTCTTC. Translated, it gives CASSVMGGSYNEQFF.

For this clone: Distinct nucleotide sequences in the sample also encode this CDR3. The chain uses TRBV21-1 and TRBJ1-6; the table's D call of TRBD1 was not tested on the DNA. TRBV21-1 is noted as a pseudogene. The CDR3 sequence is 21 residues long. The DNA for the CDR3 is TGTGCCAGCAGCAAACGGGTTTGGCAGGGCGGTTCGAGCTCCTATAATTCACCCCTCCACTTT. This sequence encodes CASSKRVWQGGSSSYNSPLHF.

This chain links TRBV4-3 with TRBJ1-3; TRBD1 might be the D (6 bases). The CDR3 totals 16 residues. CDR1 LGHNA and CDR2 YSLEER come from the germline V gene. V was cut by 0 bases and J by 4 bases, with 13 bases left in between. The CDR3 protein is CASSQELQGRGNTIYF. CDR3 nucleotide sequence: TGCGCCAGCAGCCAAGAGTTGCAGGGGAGGGGAAACACCATATATTTT.

CDR3 in DNA: TGTGCCACCAGCAGAGGGGCGCCCCGGGGGGACACTGAAGCTTTCTTT. Protein product: CATSRGAPRGDTEAFF. V gene TRBV15 combines with J gene TRBJ1-1; D perhaps matches TRBD1 (5 bases). The germline V and J ends were trimmed by 1 base and 3 bases, with 15 bases remaining between them. The CDR3 length is 16 residues. From germline, CDR1 is LNHNV and CDR2 YYDKDF (reference sequence).

CDR3 amino acids: CAISESKGGLSGNTIYF. CDR3 coding DNA: TGTGCCATCAGTGAGTCGAAAGGGGGGCTCTCTGGAAACACCATATATTTT. J is TRBJ1-3 and V is TRBV10-3, with a weak D call TRBD1 (6 bases). Trimming left V 0 bases short and J 0 bases short, with 12 bases between. CDR3 length equals 17 residues. The germline V gene encodes CDR1 ENHRY and CDR2 SYGVKD.

To note about this clone: Other DNA sequences in the same sample also yield this CDR3. The gene calls are TRBV5-1 and TRBJ1-1, with 8 bases fitting TRBD1. Germline-derived CDR1 and CDR2 are SGHRS and YFSETQ. The CDR3 length is 15 residues. V gave up 4 bases and J gave up 1 base; unmatched junction bases: 6. CDR3 in DNA: TGCGCCAGCAGCCCATGGACAGGGAAGAACACTGAAGCTTTCTTT. Translation: CASSPWTGKNTEAFF.